This TCR beta chain emerged from a study of blood T cell repertoires in COVID-19. About the study: The samples span acute and convalescent COVID-19 from the United States, Italy and Spain.

Sequencing was performed with immunoSEQ multiplex PCR; in TCRdb, only in-frame clones are kept and a portion is missing. The sample has about 140,000 clones; 65% to 85% are singletons. The CDR3 contains 14 residues. The V end was cut by 8 bases, the J end by 5 bases, with 18 bases between. Looked up from germline, CDR1 is SEHNR and CDR2 is FQNEAQ (reference sequence). The chain has TRBV7-9 and TRBJ2-5; D possibly corresponds to TRBD1 (6 bases). The sample comprised peripheral blood. This clonotype was sampled from a woman between 55 and 75 years old with acute or convalescent COVID-19. CDR3 in amino acids: CASRAPGTPETQYF. The CDR3 DNA reads TGTGCCAGCCGCGCACCCGGGACACCGGAGACCCAGTACTTC.